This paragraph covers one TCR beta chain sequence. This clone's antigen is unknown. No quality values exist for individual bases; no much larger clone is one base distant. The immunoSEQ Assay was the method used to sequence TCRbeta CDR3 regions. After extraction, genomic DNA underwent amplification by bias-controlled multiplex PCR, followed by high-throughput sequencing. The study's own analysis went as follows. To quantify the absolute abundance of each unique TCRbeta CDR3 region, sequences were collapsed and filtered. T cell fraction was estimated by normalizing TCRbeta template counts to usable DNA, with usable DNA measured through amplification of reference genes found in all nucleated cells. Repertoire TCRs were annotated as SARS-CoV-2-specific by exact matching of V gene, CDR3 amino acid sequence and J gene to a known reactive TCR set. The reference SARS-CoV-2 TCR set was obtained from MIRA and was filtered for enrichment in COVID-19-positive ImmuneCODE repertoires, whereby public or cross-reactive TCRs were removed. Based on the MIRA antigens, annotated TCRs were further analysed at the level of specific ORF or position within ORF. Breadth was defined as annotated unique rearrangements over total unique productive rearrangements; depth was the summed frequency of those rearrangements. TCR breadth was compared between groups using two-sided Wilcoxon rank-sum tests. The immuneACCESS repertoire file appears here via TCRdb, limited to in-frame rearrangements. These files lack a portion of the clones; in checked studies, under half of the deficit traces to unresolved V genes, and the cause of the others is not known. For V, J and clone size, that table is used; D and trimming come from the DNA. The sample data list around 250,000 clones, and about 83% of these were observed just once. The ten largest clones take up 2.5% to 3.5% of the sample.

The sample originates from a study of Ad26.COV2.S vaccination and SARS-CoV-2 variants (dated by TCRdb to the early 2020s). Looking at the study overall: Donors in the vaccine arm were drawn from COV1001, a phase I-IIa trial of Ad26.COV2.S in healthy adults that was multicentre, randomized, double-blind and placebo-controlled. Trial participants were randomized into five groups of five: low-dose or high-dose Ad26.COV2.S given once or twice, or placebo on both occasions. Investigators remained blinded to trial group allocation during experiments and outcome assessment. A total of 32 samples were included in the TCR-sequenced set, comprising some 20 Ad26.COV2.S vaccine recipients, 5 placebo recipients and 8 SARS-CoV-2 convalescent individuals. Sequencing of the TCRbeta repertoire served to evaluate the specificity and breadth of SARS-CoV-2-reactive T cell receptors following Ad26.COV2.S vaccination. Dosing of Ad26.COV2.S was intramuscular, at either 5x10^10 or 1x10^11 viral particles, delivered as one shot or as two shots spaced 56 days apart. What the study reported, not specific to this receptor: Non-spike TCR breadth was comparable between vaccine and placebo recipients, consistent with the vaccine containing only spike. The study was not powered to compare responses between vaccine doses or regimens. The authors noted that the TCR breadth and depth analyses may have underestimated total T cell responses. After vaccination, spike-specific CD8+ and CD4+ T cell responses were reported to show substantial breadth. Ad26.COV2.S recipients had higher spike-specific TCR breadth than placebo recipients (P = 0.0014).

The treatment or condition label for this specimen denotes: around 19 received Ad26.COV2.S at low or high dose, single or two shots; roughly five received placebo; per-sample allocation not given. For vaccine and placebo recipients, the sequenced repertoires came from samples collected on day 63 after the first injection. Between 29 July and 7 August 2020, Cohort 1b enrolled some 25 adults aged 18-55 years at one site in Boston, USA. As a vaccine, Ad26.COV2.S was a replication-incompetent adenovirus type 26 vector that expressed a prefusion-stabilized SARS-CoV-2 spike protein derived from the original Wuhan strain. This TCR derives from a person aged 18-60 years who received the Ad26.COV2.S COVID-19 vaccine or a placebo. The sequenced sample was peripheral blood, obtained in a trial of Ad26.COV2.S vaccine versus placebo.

In nucleotides, the sequence is TGTGCCAGCAGCTTAGAGGCGAACAATGAGCAGTTCTTC. The resulting protein is CASSLEANNEQFF. The chain is assembled from TRBV7-3 and TRBJ2-1; the D gene lacks a confident call. V is clipped by 2 bases and J by 5 bases, and the sequence between their germline boundaries is 7 bases long. Inclusive of the bounding cysteine and phenylalanine, the CDR3 is 13 residues long. Kept here is only the CDR3 DNA, which spans 39 bases and is read in frame from base 1. Looking up the germline V gene yields CDR1 SGHTA and CDR2 FQGTGA.